A single T cell receptor (beta chain) is shown here with its context. V was clipped by 0 bases and J by 15 bases, with 21 bases between them. This CDR3 comprises 15 residues. Germline CDR1 MGHRA, CDR2 YSYEKL. Cohort: HPV-negative, locally advanced oral cavity squamous cell carcinoma patients. Using immunoSEQ multiplex PCR, the repertoire was profiled, and TCRdb retains in-frame clones only, with some absent. The data show about 14,000 clones, over 65% seen once. This entry is derived from a study of neoadjuvant anti-PD-1 for oral cavity cancer. Study information: Non-progressing patients received a fourth nivolumab dose near day 43, then surgery on days 50-56.

The chain is built from TRBV4-1 and TRBJ2-1, with D possibly being TRBD2 (6 bases). This receptor was identified in a person between 40 and 85 years old with oral cavity squamous cell carcinoma. Sequenced material: PBMCs, taken before nivolumab (anti-PD-1) treatment. CDR3 DNA sequence: TGCGCCAGCAGCCAAGATTCAAGCTTCGGGAGATATGGGTTCTTC. Its protein is CASSQDSSFGRYGFF.